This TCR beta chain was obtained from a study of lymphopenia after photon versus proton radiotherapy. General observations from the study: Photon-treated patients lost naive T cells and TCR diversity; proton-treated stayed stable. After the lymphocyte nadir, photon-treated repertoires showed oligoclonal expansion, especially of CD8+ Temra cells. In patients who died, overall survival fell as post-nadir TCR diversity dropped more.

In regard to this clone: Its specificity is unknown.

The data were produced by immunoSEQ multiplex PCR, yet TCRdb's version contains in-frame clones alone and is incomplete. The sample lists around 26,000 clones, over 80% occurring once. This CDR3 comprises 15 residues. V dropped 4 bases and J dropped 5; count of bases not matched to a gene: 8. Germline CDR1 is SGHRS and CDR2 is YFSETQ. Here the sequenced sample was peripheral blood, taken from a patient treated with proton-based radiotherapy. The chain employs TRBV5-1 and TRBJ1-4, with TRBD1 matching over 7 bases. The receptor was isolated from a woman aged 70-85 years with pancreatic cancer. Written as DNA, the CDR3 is TGCGCCAGCAGCGAAACAGGGGCGCGGAATGAAAAACTGTTTTTT. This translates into CASSETGARNEKLFF.